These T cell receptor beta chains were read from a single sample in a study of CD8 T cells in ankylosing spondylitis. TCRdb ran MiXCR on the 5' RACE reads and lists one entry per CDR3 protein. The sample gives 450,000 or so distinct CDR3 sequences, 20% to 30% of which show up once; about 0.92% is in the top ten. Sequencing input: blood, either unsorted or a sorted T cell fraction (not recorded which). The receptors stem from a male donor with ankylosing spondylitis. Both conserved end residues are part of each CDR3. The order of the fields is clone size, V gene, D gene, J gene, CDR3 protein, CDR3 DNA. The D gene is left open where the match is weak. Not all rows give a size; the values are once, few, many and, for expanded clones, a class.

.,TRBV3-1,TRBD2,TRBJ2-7,CASSPLRLADYEQYF,TGTGCCAGCAGCCCCCTCAGACTAGCGGACTACGAGCAGTACTTC
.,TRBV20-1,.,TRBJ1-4,CSASHPDKNEKLFF,TGCAGTGCTAGTCACCCCGACAAAAATGAAAAACTGTTTTTT
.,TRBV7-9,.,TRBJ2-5,CASSLAMGAETQYF,TGTGCCAGCAGCTTAGCGATGGGGGCGGAGACCCAGTACTTC
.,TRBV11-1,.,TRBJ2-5,CASSFPRWETEGQETQYF,TGTGCCAGCAGCTTCCCTCGGTGGGAAACCGAAGGGCAAGAGACCCAGTACTTC
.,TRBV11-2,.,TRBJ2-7,CASSLGQVEAEQYF,TGTGCCAGCAGCTTAGGACAGGTAGAGGCCGAGCAGTACTTC
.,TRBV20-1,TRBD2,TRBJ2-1,CSATGTSLSYNEQFF,TGCAGTGCTACCGGGACTAGCCTGTCCTACAATGAGCAGTTCTTC
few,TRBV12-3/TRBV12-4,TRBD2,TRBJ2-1,CASGGGTSLNFEQFF,TGTGCCAGCGGAGGCGGGACTAGTCTTAACTTTGAGCAGTTCTTC
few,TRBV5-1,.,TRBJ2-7,CASSLVVRSYEQYF,TGCGCCAGCAGCTTGGTTGTTCGCTCCTACGAGCAGTACTTC
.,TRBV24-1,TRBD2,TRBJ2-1,CATSPTSERTHEQFF,TGTGCCACCAGCCCTACTAGCGAGAGGACCCATGAGCAGTTCTTC
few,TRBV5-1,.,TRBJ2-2,CASSLSDAGELFF,TGCGCCAGCAGCTTGTCCGACGCCGGGGAGCTGTTTTTT